This T cell receptor beta chain emerged from a study of blood T cell repertoires in COVID-19. In the study overall: Nucleic acid was either cDNA or gDNA, and it came from T cells, B-cell-depleted T cells, or PBMCs.

Participant age was roughly 18 to 100 years, and participants resided in 20 to 30 US areas. Germline V gene data show CDR1 as LNHNV and CDR2 as YYDKDF (reference sequence). The CDR3 contains 15 residues. Trimming pared 0 bases from V and 5 bases from J, leaving 12 bases between. Per the original data handling: Estimated nucleated cell counts came from reference gene primer amplification. Method: immunoSEQ multiplex PCR; TCRdb's copy keeps in-frame clones and lacks some. V and J calls and clone size follow that table, whereas D and trimming were derived from the DNA. The sample has 300,000 to 400,000 clones; around 86% are singletons.

The V gene is TRBV15, the J gene TRBJ2-3; D not certain. The TCR sequence derives from a woman aged 40 to 50 with acute COVID-19. The sample consisted of PBMCs or T cells enriched from blood (not recorded which). The CDR3 DNA reads TGTGCCACCAGCAGAGAAGAGGTTCCCAAAGATACGCAGTATTTT. Its translation: CATSREEVPKDTQYF. Filled out from reference TRBV15 and TRBJ2-3, the complete variable domain reads DAMVIQNPRYQVTQFGKPVTLSCSQTLNHNVMYWYQQKSSQAPKLLFHYYDKDFNNEADTPDNFQSRRPNTSFCFLDIRSPGLGDTAMYLCATSREEVPKDTQYFGPGTRLTVL.